This paragraph covers one TCR beta chain sequence. This sample is part of a study of regulatory T cells in long-lasting Graves disease. Assembly of TCR beta libraries relied on iRepertoire HTBI primers together with Arm-PCR of CDR3 regions. TCRdb independently ran MiXCR on the multiplex PCR reads; one entry per CDR3 protein. The data show 400,000 to 550,000 distinct CDR3 sequences, with roughly 15% seen just once and over 8.5% held by the top ten. Time point described: newly diagnosed GD, antithyroid drugs for less than 3 months. From RNA extracted from PBMCs, the TCR library was made. Germline loops: CDR1 MDHEN, CDR2 SYDVKM. V gave up 2 bases and J gave up 7 bases, with 11 bases separating them. This CDR3 region has 13 residues. Another study also made use of these data, one on T cells in Graves' hyperthyroidism and ophthalmopathy.

This sample comprised peripheral blood mononuclear cells (PBMCs), obtained at new diagnosis, from a patient treated with antithyroid drugs. The source of this sequence is a woman in her 30s with Graves disease. The V gene is TRBV28, the J gene TRBJ1-2, with D unresolved. Here the CDR3 reads CASSLESRSGYTF. The CDR3 DNA follows: TGTGCCAGCAGTTTAGAGAGTAGGTCTGGCTACACCTTC.